What follows are 9 T cell receptor beta chains derived from one specimen sequenced in a study of patients and donors after allogeneic stem cell transplantation. TCRdb re-derived calls from the RT-PCR reads in MiXCR, one entry per CDR3 protein. Of approximately 150,000 distinct CDR3 sequences in the sample, nearly 25% are singletons; the top ten hold more than 25%. Sequenced: blood, either unsorted or a sorted T cell fraction (not recorded which). The receptors derive from a human donor who was either an allogeneic HSCT recipient or a stem cell or donor lymphocyte infusion donor (not recorded which). It is not recorded whose cells these are; they may come from a transplant donor.

The genes are TRBV6-5 and TRBJ1-1; a possible D gene is TRBD1 (5 bases). In germline, CDR1 is MNHEY, CDR2 SVGAGI. Deletions cut 8 bases from V and 3 bases from J, with 13 bases between. This CDR3 contains 13 residues. CDR3 DNA sequence: TGTGCCAGCTGGCGGGGGACCCACACTGAAGCTTTCTTT. Translating it yields CASWRGTHTEAFF.

This clonotype was counted many times. V usage is TRBV6-5 and J usage is TRBJ1-5; the D is unclear. Germline lookup yields CDR1 MNHEY and CDR2 SVGAGI. CDR3 length: 16 residues. The ends were cut back, 6 bases at V and 0 bases at J, with 15 bases in the middle. The CDR3 region has the DNA TGTGCCAGCAGACTCGGACGAGAAAATAGCAATCAGCCCCAGCATTTT. Its translation is CASRLGRENSNQPQHF.

This clonotype came up once. CDR3 amino acids: CASASTYEQYF. The CDR3 DNA is TGTGCTAGTGCCTCAACGTACGAGCAGTACTTC. The chain employs TRBV12-5 and TRBJ2-7; the D is unclear. CDR1 and CDR2 (germline): LGHNT, FRNRAP. V shed 7 bases and J shed 4 bases, with 8 bases lying between them. The CDR3 spans 11 residues. The full variable domain, rest sourced from reference TRBV12-5 and TRBJ2-7, is DARVTQTPRHKVTEMGQEVTMRCQPILGHNTVFWYRQTMMQGLELLAYFRNRAPLDDSGMPKDRFSAEMPDATLATLKIQPSEPRDSAVYFCASASTYEQYFGPGTRLTVT.

The sample holds a few counts of this clonotype. CDR3: CASSPYGQASTDTQYF. In DNA form, the CDR3 reads TGCGCCAGCAGCCCATACGGACAAGCAAGCACAGATACGCAGTATTTT. The rearrangement joins TRBV5-1 to TRBJ2-3; D possibly corresponds to TRBD1 (5 bases). Per germline, CDR1 SGHRS and CDR2 YFSETQ. The germline V and J ends were trimmed by 4 bases and 0 bases, with 15 bases remaining between them. The CDR3 sequence is 16 residues long.

This chain uses TRBV5-6 with TRBJ2-7; 12 bases agree with TRBD1. Germline V gives CDR1 SGHDT, CDR2 YYEEEE. The CDR3 is 16 residues long. After removal of 1 base from V and 4 bases from J, the junction contained 6 bases not matched to a gene. The CDR3 region is CASSLTGQGADYEQYF. The CDR3 coding sequence is TGTGCCAGCAGCTTGACGGGACAGGGGGCGGATTACGAGCAGTACTTC.

This clonotype was detected only a few times. The chain recombines TRBV7-2 with TRBJ2-1, with 10 bases lining up with TRBD2. The CDR3 covers 16 residues. From germline, CDR1 is SGHTA and CDR2 FQGNSA. V was clipped by 2 bases and J by 3 bases; unmatched bases: 4. Here the CDR3 reads CASSLPPSGGYNEQFF. CDR3 nucleotide sequence: TGTGCCAGCAGCTTACCACCTAGCGGGGGCTACAATGAGCAGTTCTTC.

This clonotype was counted between two and nine times. The chain joins TRBV20-1 to TRBJ2-7; D may be TRBD1 (5 bases). There are 14 residues in the CDR3. Germline V gene lookup returns CDR1 DFQATT and CDR2 SNEGSKA (reference sequence). V lost 2 bases, J lost 1 base, and 12 bases lay in between. CDR3 in amino acids: CSARFPGMSYEQYF. The CDR3, as DNA: TGCAGTGCTAGATTTCCAGGGATGTCCTACGAGCAGTACTTC.

This clonotype came up a few times. The chain couples TRBV3-1 to TRBJ2-5; D is ambiguous. The V end lost 2 bases, the J end lost 5 bases, and 3 bases lay between the germline ends. The CDR3 is 11 residues long. Germline CDR1 and CDR2: LGHDT and YNNKEL (reference sequence). In DNA form, the CDR3 reads TGTGCCAGCAGCCAACTTGAGACCCAGTACTTC. This gives the protein CASSQLETQYF.

Worth noting for this clonotype: A read error may produce the germline difference seen at one junction end. The chain carries TRBV6-1 and TRBJ2-5, with D perhaps matching TRBD1 or TRBD2 (5 bases each). The CDR3 loop spans 15 amino acids. Germline V gives CDR1 MNHNS, CDR2 SASEGT. CDR3 sequence (DNA): TGTGCCAGCAGTTCGAAGCATGGGGACCAAAAGACCCAGTACTTC. It yields the protein CASSSKHGDQKTQYF.